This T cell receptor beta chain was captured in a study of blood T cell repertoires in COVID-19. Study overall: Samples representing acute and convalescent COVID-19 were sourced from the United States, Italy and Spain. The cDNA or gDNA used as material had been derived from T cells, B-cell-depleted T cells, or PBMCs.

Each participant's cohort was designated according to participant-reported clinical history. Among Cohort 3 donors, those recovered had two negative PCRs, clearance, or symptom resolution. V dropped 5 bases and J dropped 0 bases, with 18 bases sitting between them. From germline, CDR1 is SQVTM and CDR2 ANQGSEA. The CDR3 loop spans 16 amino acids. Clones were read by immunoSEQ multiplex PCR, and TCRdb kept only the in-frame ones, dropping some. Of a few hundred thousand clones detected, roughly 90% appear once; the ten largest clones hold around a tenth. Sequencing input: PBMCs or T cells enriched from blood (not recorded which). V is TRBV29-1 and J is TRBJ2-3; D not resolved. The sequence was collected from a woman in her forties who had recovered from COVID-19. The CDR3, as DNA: TGCAGCGTTTCCCCCTACTGGCGGTCTAGCACAGATACGCAGTATTTT. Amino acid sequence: CSVSPYWRSSTDTQYF.